This T cell receptor beta chain was recovered during a study of blood T cell repertoires in COVID-19. Deletions cut 5 bases from V and 4 bases from J, with 11 bases between. CDR3 size: 14 residues. From germline, CDR1 is SNHLY and CDR2 FYNNEI. This table comes from immunoSEQ multiplex PCR, and its TCRdb copy is limited to in-frame clones, with some not included. There are around 300,000 clones in the sample; approximately 88% occur only once, and roughly 2.2% lies in the top ten. The clonotype comes from a man aged 50 to 60 with acute or convalescent COVID-19. Material for sequencing was peripheral blood. The V gene is TRBV2, the J gene TRBJ1-4, with unresolved D. The CDR3 coding sequence is TGTGCCAGCAGTTCCCGCCCACTTAATGAAAAACTGTTTTTT. It specifies CASSSRPLNEKLFF.